This is a list of T cell receptor beta chains from one sample in a study of blood T cell repertoires in COVID-19. Some clones are missing from TCRdb's copy, which holds only in-frame ones; the method was immunoSEQ multiplex PCR. The sample gives 170,000 or so clones, 70% to 90% of which show up once; around 8.6% is in the top ten. The specimen was peripheral blood. These receptors originate from a man between 50 and 59 years old with active or convalescent COVID-19. Both conserved end residues are part of each CDR3. D genes are given only for firm matches. Some rows mark clone size as missing; the rest say once, few, many or name a class of expanded clone.

V	D	size	J	CDR3	DNA
TRBV19	TRBD1	NA	TRBJ2-7	CASRSGQTYEQYF	TGTGCCAGCCGATCGGGACAGACCTACGAGCAGTACTTC
TRBV2	TRBD1	NA	TRBJ2-7	CASINRDRKPQYF	TGTGCCAGCATCAACCGGGACAGGAAACCGCAGTACTTC
TRBV29-1	NA	NA	TRBJ2-7	CSARDTTYEQYF	TGCAGCGCCAGGGACACCACCTACGAGCAGTACTTC
TRBV27	NA	NA	TRBJ1-2	CASSRGGDYGYTF	TGTGCCAGCAGCCGGGGAGGGGACTATGGCTACACCTTC
TRBV20-1	NA	NA	TRBJ2-3	CSAITSYPQYF	TGCAGTGCTATTACTAGCTATCCGCAGTATTTT
TRBV12-3/TRBV12-4	NA	NA	TRBJ1-5	CASSRGNQPQHF	TGTGCCAGCAGCCGGGGGAATCAGCCCCAGCATTTT
TRBV29-1	TRBD2	NA	TRBJ2-7	CSVDLAGVYEQYF	TGCAGCGTTGATCTAGCGGGAGTCTACGAGCAGTACTTC
TRBV19	TRBD1	NA	TRBJ2-5	CASSTYRQGMETQYF	TGTGCCAGTAGTACCTACCGACAGGGGATGGAGACCCAGTACTTC
TRBV5-4	NA	NA	TRBJ2-7	CASSPRGPGITDEQYF	TGTGCCAGCAGCCCAAGGGGCCCAGGGATTACGGACGAGCAGTACTTC
TRBV18	NA	NA	TRBJ2-4	CASSPPSGQKNIQYF	TGTGCCAGCTCACCGCCTTCGGGACAAAAAAACATTCAGTACTTC
TRBV28	NA	NA	TRBJ2-5	CASSSLAPERETQYF	TGTGCCAGCAGCTCACTCGCGCCAGAGAGGGAGACCCAGTACTTC
TRBV28	NA	NA	TRBJ2-5	CASSQGRETQYF	TGTGCCAGCAGCCAGGGTAGAGAGACCCAGTACTTC
TRBV19	NA	few	TRBJ2-6	CASETGNGANVLTF	TGTGCCAGCGAAACAGGGAACGGGGCCAACGTCCTGACTTTC
TRBV11-2	NA	NA	TRBJ1-2	CASSFKAGPYGYTF	TGTGCCAGCAGCTTTAAGGCGGGACCCTATGGCTACACCTTC
TRBV29-1	TRBD1	NA	TRBJ2-1	CSVDSNRGSSYNEQFF	TGCAGCGTTGACTCAAACAGGGGGAGCTCCTACAATGAGCAGTTCTTC
TRBV4-3	NA	NA	TRBJ1-6	CASSQEKTRGYNSPLHF	TGCGCCAGCAGCCAAGAGAAAACTAGGGGGTATAATTCACCCCTCCACTTT
TRBV28	TRBD2	NA	TRBJ2-1	CASRDGSSGGAYEQFF	TGTGCCAGCAGGGACGGTTCTAGCGGGGGGGCGTATGAGCAGTTCTTC
TRBV10-2	TRBD1	NA	TRBJ2-5	CATSGQGARETQYF	TGCGCCACCAGCGGACAGGGGGCTCGGGAGACCCAGTACTTC
TRBV5-1	NA	NA	TRBJ2-1	CASSPNYEQFF	TGCGCCAGCAGCCCCAACTATGAGCAGTTCTTC
TRBV6-2/TRBV6-3	NA	NA	TRBJ1-6	CASTPMGGSPLHF	TGTGCCAGCACCCCTATGGGGGGTTCACCCCTCCACTTT
TRBV20-1	TRBD1	NA	TRBJ1-1	CSASTTGASEAFF	TGCAGTGCTAGTACTACAGGGGCTTCTGAAGCTTTCTTT
TRBV6-5	NA	once	TRBJ1-2	CASSPTPGSPYGYTF	TGTGCCAGCAGTCCTACCCCAGGGTCCCCGTATGGCTACACCTTC
TRBV30	TRBD1	NA	TRBJ2-3	CAWSVRTGATDTQYF	TGTGCCTGGAGTGTACGGACAGGGGCAACAGATACGCAGTATTTT
TRBV18	NA	NA	TRBJ2-5	CASSPLLEETQYF	TGTGCCAGCTCACCCCTACTCGAAGAGACCCAGTACTTC
TRBV7-2	TRBD2	NA	TRBJ2-3	CASSPLGGAVADTQYF	TGTGCCAGCAGCCCCCTCGGGGGGGCAGTTGCAGATACGCAGTATTTT
TRBV5-1	TRBD1	NA	TRBJ1-2	CASSLGQGRGYTF	TGCGCCAGCAGCTTGGGACAGGGGAGGGGCTACACCTTC
TRBV11-2	TRBD2	NA	TRBJ2-1	CASSLGLGGGEQFF	TGTGCCAGCAGCTTAGGCCTCGGGGGGGGTGAGCAGTTCTTC
TRBV5-1	NA	NA	TRBJ2-5	CASSPRRGSETQYF	TGCGCCAGCAGCCCACGAAGGGGGTCGGAGACCCAGTACTTC
TRBV2	NA	NA	TRBJ1-6	CASSEVQGENSPLHF	TGTGCCAGCAGTGAAGTCCAGGGCGAGAATTCACCCCTCCACTTT
TRBV5-1	TRBD1	few	TRBJ2-1	CASSLAPGQGYEQFF	TGCGCCAGCAGCTTGGCGCCGGGACAGGGCTATGAGCAGTTCTTC
TRBV9	NA	NA	TRBJ1-1	CASSVELAGTEAFF	TGTGCCAGCAGCGTAGAATTGGCAGGCACTGAAGCTTTCTTT
TRBV29-1	NA	NA	TRBJ2-2	CSVLGQRSTGELFF	TGCAGCGTACTTGGACAGAGAAGCACCGGGGAGCTGTTTTTT
TRBV4-1	TRBD1	NA	TRBJ2-7	CASSQGQGLGEQYF	TGCGCCAGCAGCCAGGGACAGGGATTGGGCGAGCAGTACTTC
TRBV4-2	TRBD2	NA	TRBJ2-7	CASSQGSLAGGPGEQYF	TGTGCCAGCAGCCAAGGGAGTCTAGCGGGAGGGCCGGGGGAGCAGTACTTC
TRBV7-9	NA	NA	TRBJ2-4	CASSATANIQYF	TGTGCCAGCAGCGCGACAGCAAACATTCAGTACTTC
TRBV7-2	TRBD1	once	TRBJ2-1	CASSQGTAHEQFF	TGTGCCAGCAGTCAGGGGACAGCCCATGAGCAGTTCTTC
TRBV19	NA	NA	TRBJ1-1	CASSITGVNTEAFF	TGTGCCAGTAGTATTACAGGAGTGAACACTGAAGCTTTCTTT
TRBV5-5	TRBD1	NA	TRBJ2-2	CASSGTGGAYGELFF	TGTGCCAGCAGCGGAACAGGGGGCGCATACGGGGAGCTGTTTTTT
TRBV6-5	NA	once	TRBJ1-5	CASSLGASNQPQHF	TGTGCCAGCAGTTTAGGGGCGAGCAATCAGCCCCAGCATTTT
TRBV30	NA	few	TRBJ1-1	CAWSVRRGNTEAFF	TGTGCCTGGAGTGTACGGCGGGGGAACACTGAAGCTTTCTTT